Below are 20 T cell receptor beta chains sequenced from a single sample in a study of cytotoxic CD8 clonotypes in ibrutinib-treated CLL. Assay used: immunoSEQ multiplex PCR; TCRdb lists only in-frame clones, some missing. The sample includes fewer than 45,000 clones, 71% of them seen just once. The sample here was PBMCs, taken at disease progression, from a patient treated with ibrutinib. The receptors were sampled from a human donor with chronic lymphocytic leukemia.

This clone was seen once. This chain links TRBV5-4 with TRBJ1-3; D gene unclear. Germline loops: CDR1 SGHNT, CDR2 YYREEE (reference sequence). The germline V and J ends were trimmed by 3 bases and 4 bases, with 5 bases remaining between them. This CDR3 region has 12 residues. CDR3 amino acids: CASSSRGNTIYF. In DNA, the CDR3 is TGTGCCAGCAGCTCCCGGGGAAACACCATATATTTT.

In its sample, this clone was seen many times. This chain joins TRBV28 and TRBJ2-7; no clear D. CDR1 MDHEN and CDR2 SYDVKM come from the germline V gene. V lost 1 base, J lost 3 bases, and 4 bases lay in between. This CDR3 is built from 12 residues. The CDR3 region has the DNA TGTGCCAGCAGTTTATTGATCTACGAGCAGTACTTC. This codes for CASSLLIYEQYF.

V usage is TRBV5-1 and J usage is TRBJ1-2; tentatively, D is TRBD1 (6 bases). CDR1 SGHRS and CDR2 YFSETQ come from the germline V gene. Trimming pared 4 bases from V and 8 bases from J, leaving 12 bases between. The CDR3 sequence is 12 residues long. The CDR3 here is CASSTDSPGYTF. CDR3 DNA: TGCGCCAGCAGCACGGACAGCCCGGGCTACACCTTC.

This clone appeared a few times. The rearrangement uses TRBV2 and TRBJ2-7, with 9 bases fitting TRBD1. The junction had 7 bases not matched to a gene; V was cut back by 4 bases and J by 0 bases. This CDR3 contains 16 residues. CDR1 and CDR2 from the germline V gene are SNHLY and FYNNEI. The CDR3 DNA reads TGTGCCAGCAGTGGCATGGGACAGGGTGGCTCCTACGAGCAGTACTTC. Its translation: CASSGMGQGGSYEQYF.

CDR3 loop: CSASAGETQYF. CDR3 DNA sequence: TGCAGTGCGAGCGCGGGAGAGACCCAGTACTTC. The chain joins TRBV20-1 to TRBJ2-5, with TRBD2 as a possible D gene (5 bases). The V end lost 6 bases, the J end lost 4 bases, and 9 bases lay between the germline ends. Looked up from germline, CDR1 is DFQATT and CDR2 is SNEGSKA (reference sequence). The CDR3 extends over 11 amino acids.

This clone was seen once. The chain couples TRBV10-1 to TRBJ2-5, with D possibly being TRBD1 or TRBD2 (5 bases each). CDR1 is WNHNN and CDR2 is SYGVQD in the germline V gene (reference sequence). With 0 bases removed from V and 5 bases from J, the gap between germline ends came to 10 bases. The CDR3 loop spans 14 amino acids. CDR3 coding DNA: TGCGCCAGCAGTGAGTCGGGGGTATCGGAGACCCAGTACTTC. Protein product: CASSESGVSETQYF.

Concerning this clone itself: One end of the junction does not line up with germline, which may come from a read error. CDR3 sequence: CVSSQDLVGRGGNYGYTF. In DNA form, the CDR3 reads TGTGTCAGCAGCCAAGATCTAGTGGGCAGGGGAGGGAACTATGGCTACACCTTC. The V call is TRBV14, the J call TRBJ1-2; tentative D call: TRBD1 (6 bases). Germline CDR1 is SGHDN and CDR2 is FVKESK. The CDR3 has 18 residues.

This clone was detected only a few times. The chain employs TRBV4-1 and TRBJ1-5; 9 bases fit TRBD1. Per germline, CDR1 MGHRA and CDR2 YSYEKL. CDR3 length: 15 residues. Trimming at V came to 6 bases and at J to 3 bases, leaving 6 bases not matched to a gene. The CDR3 sequence: CASSPTGGANQPQHF. CDR3 bases: TGCGCCAGCAGTCCGACAGGGGGAGCCAATCAGCCCCAGCATTTT.

This sequence joins TRBV5-6 and TRBJ2-7; D may be TRBD2 (6 bases). Trimming took off 4 bases at V and 5 bases at J, with 16 bases between the two ends. Germline lookup yields CDR1 SGHDT and CDR2 YYEEEE. This CDR3 region has 14 residues. The CDR3 sequence is CASSGRSRIHEQYF. CDR3 nucleotide sequence: TGTGCCAGCAGCGGGAGGAGCCGAATCCACGAGCAGTACTTC.

The chain couples TRBV6-1 to TRBJ2-1, with 8 bases aligning to TRBD2. V dropped 0 bases and J dropped 3; count of bases not matched to a gene: 10. Germline CDR1 is MNHNS and CDR2 is SASEGT. CDR3 length: 18 residues. The CDR3 coding sequence is TGTGCCAGCAGTGAAGCCGGTAAAGGGACTAGGGTCTACAATGAGCAGTTCTTC. Its translation: CASSEAGKGTRVYNEQFF.

In its sample, this clone was seen many times. The chain recombines TRBV5-1 with TRBJ1-3; D gene ambiguous. Trimming removed 6 bases at V and 0 bases at J, with 10 bases between. This CDR3 has 14 amino acids. CDR1 and CDR2 from the germline V gene are SGHRS and YFSETQ. CDR3 nucleotide sequence: TGCGCCAGCACCCTCGGAGGCTCTGGAAACACCATATATTTT. It is translated as CASTLGGSGNTIYF.

The count of this clone is one. The chain recombines TRBV7-6 with TRBJ1-1; a possible D gene is TRBD1 (6 bases). This CDR3 contains 17 residues. With 1 base removed from V and 5 bases from J, the gap between germline ends came to 20 bases. Per the germline V gene, CDR1 is SGHVS and CDR2 is FNYEAQ. The CDR3 spells CASSLVSTGGQGTEAFF. In DNA form, the CDR3 reads TGTGCCAGCAGCTTAGTATCGACCGGGGGCCAGGGGACTGAAGCTTTCTTT.

The V call is TRBV6-1, the J call TRBJ2-1, with 11 bases that match TRBD2. J gave up 9 bases and V 5 bases, and 6 bases lay outside the gene matches. CDR1 is MNHNS, CDR2 SASEGT, per germline. This CDR3 has 14 residues. The CDR3 region is CASSISGGATEQFF. The CDR3 coding sequence is TGTGCCAGCAGTATTAGCGGGGGGGCCACTGAGCAGTTCTTC.

This clone was recorded once. The genes are TRBV5-1 and TRBJ1-2; D is uncertain. Germline V CDR1 and CDR2: SGHRS, YFSETQ. Trimming cost V 4 bases and J 6 bases, with 16 bases left between them. The CDR3 sequence is 14 residues long. The CDR3 sequence: CASSRSPGSDGYTF. As DNA, the CDR3 is TGCGCCAGCAGCCGAAGTCCGGGGAGCGATGGCTACACCTTC.

A note on this clone: Other DNA sequences in this specimen translate into the identical CDR3. As DNA, the CDR3 is TGTGCCAGCAGTGAACAGGGTAGGACTGAAGCTTTCTTT. It translates to CASSEQGRTEAFF. This chain links TRBV6-1 with TRBJ1-1; TRBD1 might be the D (5 bases). V was pared by 2 bases and J by 5 bases, with 9 bases between. The length of the CDR3 is 13 residues. Germline V gene lookup returns CDR1 MNHNS and CDR2 SASEGT.

This chain connects TRBV6-5 to TRBJ1-6; no firm D call. V was trimmed by 2 bases and J by 0 bases, leaving 8 bases between them. In germline, CDR1 is MNHEY, CDR2 SVGAGI. CDR3 length equals 16 residues. This CDR3 is CASSYEGDSYNSPLHF. Here the CDR3 DNA reads TGTGCCAGCAGTTACGAGGGTGACTCCTATAATTCACCCCTCCACTTT.

Comments on this clone: The junction departs from germline at one end; a sequencing error may be responsible. J is TRBJ1-1 and V is TRBV19, with D hard to call. This CDR3 is built from 10 residues. The germline V gene encodes CDR1 LNHDA and CDR2 SQIVND (reference sequence). CDR3 sequence (DNA): TGCTCTACCGGGTACACTGAAGCTTTCTTT. Translation: CSTGYTEAFF.

The chain links TRBV5-1 to TRBJ1-2; D may be TRBD1 (6 bases). Germline V CDR1 and CDR2: SGHRS, YFSETQ. Trimming took 6 bases from V and 3 from J, leaving 15 bases between them. The CDR3 is made up of 14 amino acids. As DNA, the CDR3 is TGCGCCAGCACCCGACAGGACGCCGACTATGGCTACACCTTC. It is translated as CASTRQDADYGYTF.

A single count supports this clone. The rearrangement links TRBV7-2 to TRBJ1-4, with a weak D call TRBD1 (5 bases). V dropped 1 base and J dropped 9 bases, with 9 bases sitting between them. Germline CDR1 SGHTA, CDR2 FQGNSA. The CDR3 contains 13 residues. CDR3 residues: CASSLEGRQKLFF. CDR3 DNA: TGTGCCAGCAGCTTAGAGGGGCGCCAAAAACTGTTTTTT.

The rearrangement links TRBV6-1 to TRBJ2-5; the D gene is possibly TRBD2 (6 bases). The ends were cut back, 1 base at V and 10 bases at J, with 16 bases in the middle. The CDR3 is 14 residues long. Per the germline V gene, CDR1 is MNHNS and CDR2 is SASEGT. CDR3 protein: CASSEETVWRDQYF. The CDR3 bases are TGTGCCAGCAGTGAAGAGACAGTTTGGCGGGACCAGTACTTC.